This TCR beta chain was identified in a study of T-cell memory formation after mild COVID-19. Across the study: TCR clusters showed largely donor specificity. Whole-study results and caveats: Memory sampled before infection contained some responding clones, suggesting cross-reactive memory joined. The study found contracting CD4+ clones mainly in CM and EM and contracting CD8+ clones in EMRA.

Each CDR3 protein is one row after TCRdb ran MiXCR on the 5' RACE reads. The table records around 340,000 distinct CDR3 sequences, approximately 13% of them present only once. From germline, CDR1 is MGHRA and CDR2 YSYEKL. Deletions cut 0 bases from V and 5 bases from J, with 13 bases between. The CDR3 length is 15 residues. This clonotype was seen ten or more times. What it binds is not known. The chain recombines TRBV4-1 with TRBJ2-5; D gene ambiguous. The TCR was taken from a man aged 18 to 29 who had mild COVID-19 (a few samples of this study predate the infection). Cell type and time point are not known. The sequenced sample consisted of PBMCs or a T cell subset sorted from them (not recorded which). This chain's CDR3 is CASSQDYDQSETQYF. CDR3 nucleotides: TGCGCCAGCAGCCAAGATTACGACCAGTCGGAGACCCAGTACTTC.